This T cell receptor beta chain derives from a study of shared clonotypes between healthy human individuals. Caucasian adults residing in Nashville, Tennessee made up all the donors. Source study methods: Owing to the provision of junction-only sequences devoid of quality scores by immunoSEQ, filtering differed. Produced via immunoSEQ multiplex PCR; TCRdb's table is partial and in-frame only. The V and J calls and clone size were taken over from that table, and D and trimming were inferred from the DNA. Counted here are over 1.4 million clones, roughly 97% occurring once; the ten biggest clones make up approximately 1.1%. Looked up from germline, CDR1 is LGHNT and CDR2 is FRNRAP. CDR3 length equals 17 residues. V lost 0 bases and J 4 bases, leaving 15 bases between the germline ends. Points from the study as a whole: The generation probabilities recorded for non-shared clonotypes fell below those of clonotypes shared by all four donors.

Of note for this clone: Its antigen is not known.

The chain recombines TRBV12-5 with TRBJ2-2, with D possibly being TRBD2 (5 bases). This receptor was taken from a man aged 25 to 40 in good health. The sequenced material came from naive CD4+ T cells sorted from blood. Subset here: CD45RA+ positively selected. The CDR3 DNA reads TGTGCTAGTGGTTTGGTGTTTCAGGCCGGACTCACCGGGGAGCTGTTTTTT. Amino acid sequence: CASGLVFQAGLTGELFF.